The present T cell receptor (beta chain) was sequenced within a study of cytomegalovirus exposure and HLA in healthy donors. The CDR3 consists of 20 residues. The V and J ends lost 5 bases and 1 base, in that order; junction bases with no gene match: 17. Germline CDR1 and CDR2: SGHDN and FVKESK. The PCR used 60 Vbeta and 13 Jbeta primers. Sequencing was performed with immunoSEQ multiplex PCR; in TCRdb, only in-frame clones are kept and a portion is missing. Seen here are 95,000 to 110,000 clones, roughly 80% observed once, and the top ten hold approximately 1.7%. Source material: PBMCs. The TCR originated in a woman between 40 and 55 years old in good health and CMV-seronegative. The rearrangement links TRBV14 to TRBJ2-6, with TRBD1 matching over 7 bases. CDR3 sequence: CASSSHRGFGRGSGANVLTF. In nucleotides, the CDR3 is TGTGCCAGCAGCTCTCACAGGGGCTTCGGTCGGGGTTCTGGGGCCAACGTCCTGACTTTC.